This TCR beta chain was identified in a study of spatial heterogeneity in lung cancer. Every TCR cDNA molecule carried a tag that served as a unique molecular identifier. TCRdb ran MiXCR on the 5' RACE reads and lists one entry per CDR3 protein. In the table there are 10,000 or so distinct CDR3 sequences, roughly 8.1% of which are singletons. This clonotype appeared many times. Its target is not known. After removal of 6 bases from V and 4 bases from J, the junction contained 5 bases not matched to a gene. The CDR3 has 14 amino acids. Germline assignment: CDR1 DFQATT and CDR2 SNEGSKA (reference sequence). General study results and limits: Tumor mutation counts were tracked by expanded intratumoral alpha and beta TCR counts.

Noted time point: sample taken at primary tumor resection. The chain recombines TRBV20-1 with TRBJ2-5, with 13 bases that match TRBD2. The sequence was collected from a male donor with early-stage non-small cell lung cancer. The sample was lung tumor tissue, taken at surgery. This CDR3 reads CSAPRTSGRETQYF. CDR3 coding DNA: TGCAGTGCCCCCCGGACTAGCGGGAGAGAGACCCAGTACTTC.